Listed below are T cell receptor beta chains from one sample, sequenced in a study of blood T cells in healthy people across ages. TCRdb reanalysed the 5' RACE reads using MiXCR and keeps one entry per CDR3 protein. Of 1.2 million to 1.5 million distinct CDR3 sequences listed, 45% to 70% were seen once; the top ten hold 5.5% to 8%. Material: blood. Receptors were obtained from a young man in good health. Each CDR3 is given with its conserved first and last residue. The D gene is left open where the match is weak. Not all rows give a size; the values are once, few, many and, for expanded clones, a class.

v_gene,abundance,d_gene,j_gene,CDR3aa,CDR3nt
TRBV28,NA,NA,TRBJ2-7,CASNEEAKSYEQYF,TGTGCCAGCAATGAGGAGGCGAAGTCCTACGAGCAGTACTTC
TRBV2,NA,NA,TRBJ2-3,CASSEARAVRDTQYF,TGTGCCAGCAGTGAAGCACGCGCGGTGAGAGATACGCAGTATTTT
TRBV9,NA,TRBD2,TRBJ2-1,CASSTSGAGGYEQFF,TGTGCCAGCAGTACCTCTGGGGCGGGAGGCTATGAGCAGTTCTTC
TRBV6-5,NA,NA,TRBJ2-3,CASSYSTVKPSTDTQYF,TGTGCCAGCAGTTACTCTACAGTCAAACCCAGCACAGATACGCAGTATTTT
TRBV4-1,few,TRBD1,TRBJ2-5,CASSQQTGIETQYF,TGCGCCAGCAGCCAGCAGACAGGGATTGAGACCCAGTACTTC
TRBV4-3,many,TRBD1,TRBJ1-2,CASSLDRGGGGYTF,TGCGCCAGCAGCCTCGACAGGGGAGGAGGTGGCTACACCTTC
TRBV4-1,once,NA,TRBJ2-2,CASSHPAARTGELFF,TGCGCCAGCAGCCATCCGGCAGCTAGGACCGGGGAGCTGTTTTTT
TRBV29-1,NA,NA,TRBJ2-7,CSVEDLIYEQYF,TGCAGCGTTGAAGACCTGATCTACGAGCAGTACTTC
TRBV7-2,NA,TRBD2,TRBJ2-1,CASSFESSGSLNEQFF,TGTGCCAGCAGCTTTGAGTCTAGCGGGAGCCTCAATGAGCAGTTCTTC
TRBV12-3/TRBV12-4,NA,NA,TRBJ2-2,CASTTSGAMGTGELFF,TGTGCCAGCACCACCTCCGGGGCGATGGGCACCGGGGAGCTGTTTTTT
TRBV29-1,NA,NA,TRBJ1-1,CSVSQRQVSYGAFF,TGCAGCGTTTCCCAGCGGCAGGTTAGTTATGGTGCTTTCTTT
TRBV20-1,few,NA,TRBJ1-5,CSAPGPPGDQPQHF,TGCAGTGCTCCTGGACCTCCAGGGGATCAGCCCCAGCATTTT
TRBV24-1,NA,NA,TRBJ2-2,CATKGNTGELFF,TGTGCCACCAAGGGGAACACCGGGGAGCTGTTTTTT
TRBV27,NA,TRBD2,TRBJ2-3,CASSLSASGGSTDTQYF,TGTGCCAGCAGTTTGTCCGCTAGCGGGGGAAGCACAGATACGCAGTATTTT
TRBV20-1,NA,TRBD1,TRBJ1-6,CSAPGGGGSPLHF,TGCAGTGCCCCAGGGGGGGGTGGCTCACCCCTCCACTTT
TRBV6-5,few,TRBD1,TRBJ1-6,CASSTQGEGNSPLHF,TGTGCCAGCAGCACCCAGGGGGAAGGGAATTCACCCCTCCACTTT
TRBV4-2,few,TRBD1,TRBJ1-2,CASSQEGAGQVNYGYTF,TGTGCCAGCAGCCAAGAGGGAGCGGGACAGGTTAACTATGGCTACACCTTC
TRBV3-1,few,NA,TRBJ2-5,CASSQEQRKETQYF,TGTGCCAGCAGCCAGGAACAAAGGAAAGAGACCCAGTACTTC
TRBV6-5,few,TRBD2,TRBJ2-1,CASAQVSGRGNNEQFF,TGTGCCAGCGCCCAAGTTAGCGGGAGGGGGAACAATGAGCAGTTCTTC
TRBV7-2,NA,TRBD2,TRBJ2-3,CASSHASGSTDTQYF,TGTGCCAGCAGCCATGCTAGCGGGAGTACAGATACGCAGTATTTT
TRBV29-1,once,TRBD2,TRBJ2-5,CSVESSGRWETQYF,TGCAGCGTTGAGTCTAGCGGGAGATGGGAGACCCAGTACTTC
TRBV3-1,NA,NA,TRBJ1-4,CASSTRQHPNEKLFF,TGTGCCAGCAGCACCCGACAACATCCTAATGAAAAACTGTTTTTT
TRBV5-1,NA,NA,TRBJ2-7,CASSIRRDAYEQYF,TGCGCCAGCAGCATCCGCAGGGATGCGTACGAGCAGTACTTC
TRBV10-3,few,NA,TRBJ2-1,CASTRDSPFDEQFF,TGTGCCAGCACACGGGACTCACCGTTCGATGAGCAGTTCTTC
TRBV19,NA,NA,TRBJ2-1,CASSIDSGSYNEQFF,TGTGCCAGTAGTATAGATAGCGGCTCCTACAATGAGCAGTTCTTC
TRBV11-3,NA,NA,TRBJ2-3,CASGKGGPTDTQYF,TGTGCCAGCGGTAAGGGGGGTCCCACAGATACGCAGTATTTT
TRBV5-1,few,NA,TRBJ1-2,CASSTYADRRPVGGNYGYTF,TGCGCCAGCAGTACCTATGCCGACAGGAGGCCGGTCGGCGGGAACTATGGCTACACCTTC
TRBV20-1,NA,TRBD1,TRBJ2-4,CSAPPGTVNIQYF,TGCAGTGCCCCCCCCGGGACAGTTAACATTCAGTACTTC
TRBV25-1,once,NA,TRBJ2-5,CASSEYAGRETQYF,TGTGCCAGCAGTGAATACGCAGGGAGGGAGACCCAGTACTTC
TRBV20-1,once,TRBD1,TRBJ2-3,CSARIPTQGVTDTQYF,TGCAGTGCTAGGATACCCACTCAGGGGGTCACAGATACGCAGTATTTT
TRBV7-2,NA,NA,TRBJ2-3,CASSLGVTSTDTQYF,TGTGCCAGCAGCTTAGGGGTAACTAGCACAGATACGCAGTATTTT
TRBV5-1,NA,NA,TRBJ2-1,CASSSGILDEQFF,TGCGCCAGCAGCTCGGGAATATTAGATGAGCAGTTCTTC
TRBV3-1,NA,NA,TRBJ2-3,CASSPSGHTQYF,TGTGCCAGCAGCCCGAGCGGGCATACGCAGTATTTT
TRBV2,NA,NA,TRBJ2-7,CASQRTSTYEQYF,TGTGCCAGCCAAAGGACCTCGACTTACGAGCAGTACTTC
TRBV4-1,few,TRBD1,TRBJ2-1,CASSQAGQGYNEQFF,TGCGCCAGCAGCCAGGCGGGACAGGGGTACAATGAGCAGTTCTTC